The present TCR beta chain was sequenced within a study of T-cell memory formation after mild COVID-19. Findings and limits, study-wide: The finding that pre-infection memory included some responding clones suggested that cross-reactive memory joined.

This clonotype came up a few times. Its antigen is currently unknown. Via MiXCR, TCRdb re-called the 5' RACE reads, giving one row per CDR3 protein. The table includes about 610,000 distinct CDR3 sequences, approximately 15% detected once. This TCR derives from an adult woman who had mild COVID-19 (a few samples of this study predate the infection). Cell type and time point are not known. Input material: PBMCs or a T cell subset sorted from them (not recorded which).

DNA of the CDR3: TGTGCCAGCAGCTTGGATAATATTGTGCTTTCGGACTATGGCTACACCTTC. The encoded protein is CASSLDNIVLSDYGYTF. The chain recombines TRBV5-6 with TRBJ1-2; D is unresolved. This CDR3 comprises 17 residues. V shed 0 bases and J shed 3 bases, with 18 bases lying between them. Germline V gene sequence: CDR1 SGHDT, CDR2 YYEEEE.